Sequencing of this T cell receptor (beta chain) was carried out in a study of shared clonotypes between healthy human individuals. The assay was immunoSEQ multiplex PCR, and TCRdb's table has in-frame clones only and misses some. The sample contains fewer than 130,000 clones, 67% of which appear only once. Looked up from germline, CDR1 is MNHNS and CDR2 is SASEGT. The CDR3 covers 12 residues. V was cut by 7 bases and J by 0 bases, with 6 bases left in between. The sample consisted of memory CD8+ T cells sorted from blood. Subset noted: CD45RO+ cells pooled with CCR7-negative TemRA cells. The origin of this receptor is a woman in her thirties in good health. The rearrangement links TRBV6-1 to TRBJ1-1; D unresolved. Here the CDR3 DNA reads TGTGCCAGCACAGGCATGAACACTGAAGCTTTCTTT. Translated, it gives CASTGMNTEAFF.